The 10 T cell receptor beta chains listed next were all sequenced from one sample in a study of PD-1 blockade in classical Hodgkin lymphoma. The patients all showed relapse after autologous stem cell transplantation, while their brentuximab vedotin exposure varied. Magnetic negative selection of thawed PBMCs was the method by which CD4+ T cells were purified. Assay: immunoSEQ multiplex PCR; the TCRdb copy retains only in-frame clones and omits some. This sample has 25,000 to 35,000 clones, with around 86% found just once. The sequences come from CD4+ T cells from blood, collected at baseline. Receptor source: a human donor with classical Hodgkin lymphoma.

V usage is TRBV4-3 and J usage is TRBJ1-4; D uncertain. The CDR3 covers 15 residues. V was pared by 0 bases and J by 8 bases, with 13 bases between. Germline CDR1 reads LGHNA; CDR2 reads YSLEER. CDR3 sequence (DNA): TGCGCCAGCAGCCAAGACGGCCTGTGGGAAGAAAAACTGTTTTTT. Protein: CASSQDGLWEEKLFF.

This chain uses TRBV25-1 with TRBJ2-3; 7 bases are a match to TRBD1. V shed 6 bases and J 1 base; nucleotides not matched to a gene: 4. The CDR3 extends over 14 amino acids. From germline, CDR1 is MGHDK and CDR2 SYGVNS. The CDR3 here is CASRDDRGTDTQYF. CDR3 DNA sequence: TGTGCCAGCAGGGATGACAGGGGCACAGATACGCAGTATTTT. Based on the CDR3 plus reference TRBV25-1 and TRBJ2-3, the full variable domain is EADIYQTPRYLVIGTGKKITLECSQTMGHDKMYWYQQDPGMELHLIHYSYGVNSTEKGDLSSESTVSRIRTEHFPLTLESARPSHTSQYLCASRDDRGTDTQYFGPGTRLTVL.

The V gene is TRBV5-1, the J gene TRBJ1-4; D not certain. Germline CDR1 and CDR2: SGHRS and YFSETQ. Deletions cut 0 bases from V and 3 bases from J, with 9 bases between. CDR3 length: 15 residues. Here the CDR3 reads CASSLDSAANEKLFF. The CDR3 coding sequence is TGCGCCAGCAGCTTGGACAGTGCTGCTAATGAAAAACTGTTTTTT. Full variable domain (rest looked up from reference TRBV5-1 and TRBJ1-4): KAGVTQTPRYLIKTRGQQVTLSCSPISGHRSVSWYQQTPGQGLQFLFEYFSETQRNKGNFPGRFSGRQFSNSRSEMNVSTLELGDSALYLCASSLDSAANEKLFFGSGTQLSVL.

This chain joins TRBV29-1 and TRBJ2-5; D ambiguous. CDR3 length: 15 residues. Germline loops: CDR1 SQVTM, CDR2 ANQGSEA. V lost 4 bases to trimming and J lost 4 bases, with 19 bases between them. CDR3 coding DNA: TGCAGCGTTGGTTCGCTCCAGGCCCTGGGAGAGACCCAGTACTTC. Protein product: CSVGSLQALGETQYF.

The rearrangement joins TRBV10-3 to TRBJ1-3; D remains unclear. The CDR3 runs 14 residues. Germline V CDR1 and CDR2: ENHRY, SYGVKD. The V end was cut by 2 bases, the J end by 1 base, with 6 bases between. The chain's CDR3 is CAISEAGSGNTIYF. CDR3 in DNA: TGTGCCATCAGTGAGGCCGGGTCTGGAAACACCATATATTTT.

This chain joins TRBV7-9 and TRBJ2-5, with D uncertain. Germline V gene lookup returns CDR1 SEHNR and CDR2 FQNEAQ (reference sequence). This CDR3 is 11 amino acids long. Trimming took off 5 bases at V and 3 bases at J, with 4 bases between the two ends. CDR3 in DNA: TGTGCCAGCAGCCAAAAAGAGACCCAGTACTTC. Its protein is CASSQKETQYF.

The CDR3 spells CASNRDLTSYEQYF. The CDR3 DNA sequence: TGTGCCAGCAATCGGGACTTAACCTCCTACGAGCAGTACTTC. The chain couples TRBV6-5 to TRBJ2-7; possible D gene TRBD2, 6 bases. The CDR3 extends over 14 amino acids. CDR1 and CDR2 (germline): MNHEY, SVGAGI. V lost 7 bases, J lost 0 bases, and 13 bases lay in between.

The rearrangement joins TRBV6-5 to TRBJ1-1; 9 positions agree with TRBD1. Trimming took 6 bases from V and 1 from J; bases not matched to a gene: 6. This CDR3 is built from 15 residues. CDR1 is MNHEY, CDR2 SVGAGI, per germline. The CDR3 DNA reads as TGTGCCAGCAGCTATGACAGGGGGACGAACACTGAAGCTTTCTTT. It yields the protein CASSYDRGTNTEAFF.

This chain uses TRBV28 with TRBJ1-5; no clear D. Trimming shortened V by 4 bases and J by 6 bases, and 25 bases separated the two germline ends. CDR1 is MDHEN and CDR2 is SYDVKM in the germline V gene. CDR3 length equals 18 residues. CDR3 loop: CASSSPVVSVVNFQPQHF. In DNA, the CDR3 is TGTGCCAGCAGTTCGCCTGTGGTGAGTGTTGTCAATTTTCAGCCCCAGCATTTT.

The genes are TRBV7-6 and TRBJ1-1; the D gene is possibly TRBD1 (5 bases). CDR3 length: 13 amino acids. V lost 5 bases to trimming and J lost 2 bases, with 9 bases between them. Germline V gene data show CDR1 as SGHVS and CDR2 as FNYEAQ. The CDR3 spells CASSQDINTEAFF. The CDR3 DNA reads as TGTGCCAGCAGCCAGGACATTAACACTGAAGCTTTCTTT.